These T cell receptor beta chains were read from a single sample in a study of cytomegalovirus exposure and HLA in healthy donors. This table comes from immunoSEQ multiplex PCR, and its TCRdb copy is limited to in-frame clones, with some not included. The sample lists fewer than 70,000 clones, less than 70% seen once, with over 9.5% in the top ten. The specimen sequenced was PBMCs. The receptors stem from a woman aged 25 to 39 in good health and CMV-seronegative. Both conserved end residues are part of each CDR3. D genes are given only for firm matches. The listing skips clone size in some rows; elsewhere it reads once, few, many or a size class.

clone size: few
J gene: TRBJ2-1
D gene: .
V gene: TRBV6-4
CDR3 protein: CASTQGTGSDEQFF
CDR3 DNA: TGTGCCAGCACCCAAGGTACAGGGTCCGATGAGCAGTTCTTC

clone size: .
J gene: TRBJ2-3
D gene: TRBD1
V gene: TRBV30
CDR3 protein: CAWKLTGGGTDTQYF
CDR3 DNA: TGTGCCTGGAAACTAACAGGGGGCGGCACAGATACGCAGTATTTT

clone size: .
J gene: TRBJ1-3
D gene: .
V gene: TRBV30
CDR3 protein: CAWSSTRHNSGNTIYF
CDR3 DNA: TGTGCCTGGAGTTCGACGCGACACAATTCTGGAAACACCATATATTTT

clone size: .
J gene: TRBJ2-7
D gene: .
V gene: TRBV14
CDR3 protein: CASSRRGRGYEQYF
CDR3 DNA: TGTGCCAGCAGCCGCAGGGGAAGGGGCTACGAGCAGTACTTC

clone size: .
J gene: TRBJ1-6
D gene: TRBD1
V gene: TRBV6-6
CDR3 protein: CASTGQGNSPLHF
CDR3 DNA: TGTGCCAGCACCGGACAGGGTAATTCACCCCTCCACTTT

clone size: few
J gene: TRBJ2-2
D gene: TRBD2
V gene: TRBV19
CDR3 protein: CASSIWLAGGTGELFF
CDR3 DNA: TGTGCCAGTAGTATTTGGCTAGCGGGGGGCACCGGGGAGCTGTTTTTT

clone size: .
J gene: TRBJ1-6
D gene: .
V gene: TRBV7-3
CDR3 protein: CASSARGRLNNSPLHF
CDR3 DNA: TGTGCCAGCAGCGCCCGAGGCCGGTTGAATAATTCACCCCTCCACTTT

clone size: .
J gene: TRBJ1-1
D gene: .
V gene: TRBV27
CDR3 protein: CASSLQGTMNTEAFF
CDR3 DNA: TGTGCCAGCAGTTTACAGGGGACTATGAACACTGAAGCTTTCTTT

clone size: .
J gene: TRBJ1-2
D gene: TRBD1
V gene: TRBV18
CDR3 protein: CASSSGQGANGYTF
CDR3 DNA: TGTGCCAGCTCATCGGGACAGGGGGCAAACGGCTACACCTTC

clone size: few
J gene: TRBJ1-5
D gene: .
V gene: TRBV18
CDR3 protein: CASSPPERDSNQPQHF
CDR3 DNA: TGTGCCAGCTCACCACCGGAGAGGGATAGCAATCAGCCCCAGCATTTT

clone size: .
J gene: TRBJ1-1
D gene: .
V gene: TRBV6-1
CDR3 protein: CASSEALALYRVNTEAFF
CDR3 DNA: TGTGCCAGCAGTGAAGCGCTGGCATTATACCGGGTGAACACTGAAGCTTTCTTT

clone size: .
J gene: TRBJ2-2
D gene: .
V gene: TRBV7-3
CDR3 protein: CASSLGSANTGELFF
CDR3 DNA: TGTGCCAGCAGCCTCGGAAGCGCGAACACCGGGGAGCTGTTTTTT

clone size: .
J gene: TRBJ1-5
D gene: .
V gene: TRBV4-3
CDR3 protein: CASAPRSNQPQHF
CDR3 DNA: TGCGCCAGCGCCCCGCGGAGCAATCAGCCCCAGCATTTT

clone size: .
J gene: TRBJ2-1
D gene: .
V gene: TRBV27
CDR3 protein: CASSLSGGYNEQFF
CDR3 DNA: TGTGCCAGCAGTTTATCGGGCGGGTACAATGAGCAGTTCTTC

clone size: few
J gene: TRBJ1-1
D gene: .
V gene: TRBV27
CDR3 protein: CASSLWAGGNTEAFF
CDR3 DNA: TGTGCCAGCAGTCTTTGGGCGGGGGGAAATACTGAAGCTTTCTTT

clone size: .
J gene: TRBJ1-5
D gene: .
V gene: TRBV5-6
CDR3 protein: CASSLAGYAGRYQPQHF
CDR3 DNA: TGTGCCAGCAGCTTGGCCGGATATGCAGGGCGTTATCAGCCCCAGCATTTT

clone size: once
J gene: TRBJ2-3
D gene: TRBD2
V gene: TRBV5-1
CDR3 protein: CASSNQAGGTDTQYF
CDR3 DNA: TGCGCCAGCAGCAATCAAGCGGGGGGGACAGATACGCAGTATTTT

clone size: .
J gene: TRBJ1-6
D gene: TRBD1
V gene: TRBV7-6
CDR3 protein: CASSPTGSSSPLHF
CDR3 DNA: TGTGCCAGCAGTCCGACAGGGAGTAGTTCACCCCTCCACTTT

clone size: few
J gene: TRBJ2-1
D gene: TRBD2
V gene: TRBV5-6
CDR3 protein: CASSDTRGLYNEQFF
CDR3 DNA: TGTGCCAGCAGTGATACGCGGGGGTTGTACAATGAGCAGTTCTTC

clone size: .
J gene: TRBJ1-2
D gene: TRBD1
V gene: TRBV6-1
CDR3 protein: CASSELTGTDRGYTF
CDR3 DNA: TGTGCCAGCAGTGAACTTACAGGGACAGACCGGGGCTACACCTTC

clone size: .
J gene: TRBJ2-1
D gene: TRBD2
V gene: TRBV4-1
CDR3 protein: CASSPPQRGLDNEQFF
CDR3 DNA: TGCGCCAGCAGCCCCCCCCAGCGGGGGCTTGACAATGAGCAGTTCTTC

clone size: .
J gene: TRBJ2-1
D gene: .
V gene: TRBV19
CDR3 protein: CASSIETNSYNEQFF
CDR3 DNA: TGTGCCAGTAGTATAGAGACTAACTCCTACAATGAGCAGTTCTTC

clone size: .
J gene: TRBJ2-3
D gene: TRBD2
V gene: TRBV6-1
CDR3 protein: CASSATTSGGTDTQYF
CDR3 DNA: TGTGCCAGCAGTGCTACTACTAGCGGGGGCACAGATACGCAGTATTTT

clone size: .
J gene: TRBJ2-1
D gene: TRBD1
V gene: TRBV5-1
CDR3 protein: CASRQASGGEQFF
CDR3 DNA: TGCGCCAGCAGGCAGGCCTCAGGGGGTGAGCAGTTCTTC

clone size: .
J gene: TRBJ2-7
D gene: TRBD2
V gene: TRBV2
CDR3 protein: CASSYSGGVSYEQYF
CDR3 DNA: TGTGCCAGCAGTTATAGCGGGGGGGTCTCCTACGAGCAGTACTTC

clone size: .
J gene: TRBJ2-6
D gene: .
V gene: TRBV28
CDR3 protein: CASSFINSGANVLTF
CDR3 DNA: TGTGCCAGCAGTTTCATCAACTCTGGGGCCAACGTCCTGACTTTC

clone size: .
J gene: TRBJ2-5
D gene: .
V gene: TRBV7-9
CDR3 protein: CASSSDFLQETQYF
CDR3 DNA: TGTGCCAGCAGCTCGGACTTTCTACAAGAGACCCAGTACTTC

clone size: few
J gene: TRBJ1-3
D gene: .
V gene: TRBV6-6
CDR3 protein: CATAAFSGNTIYF
CDR3 DNA: TGTGCCACCGCGGCCTTCTCTGGAAACACCATATATTTT

clone size: .
J gene: TRBJ1-5
D gene: .
V gene: TRBV6-1
CDR3 protein: CASSELVGWRNQPQHF
CDR3 DNA: TGTGCCAGCAGTGAATTGGTGGGCTGGCGCAATCAGCCCCAGCATTTT

clone size: few
J gene: TRBJ1-1
D gene: .
V gene: TRBV19
CDR3 protein: CASSIRDTEAFF
CDR3 DNA: TGTGCCAGTAGTATCCGAGACACTGAAGCTTTCTTT

clone size: .
J gene: TRBJ2-6
D gene: .
V gene: TRBV7-9
CDR3 protein: CASIQDSPGANVLTF
CDR3 DNA: TGTGCCAGCATCCAGGACAGCCCTGGGGCCAACGTCCTGACTTTC

clone size: .
J gene: TRBJ2-7
D gene: .
V gene: TRBV18
CDR3 protein: CASSWDTLSYEQYF
CDR3 DNA: TGTGCCAGCTCGTGGGACACCCTCTCCTACGAGCAGTACTTC

clone size: .
J gene: TRBJ2-7
D gene: TRBD2
V gene: TRBV5-1
CDR3 protein: CASSPPLAGEAWEQYF
CDR3 DNA: TGCGCCAGCAGCCCTCCACTAGCGGGGGAAGCGTGGGAGCAGTACTTC

clone size: .
J gene: TRBJ2-7
D gene: TRBD1
V gene: TRBV4-1
CDR3 protein: CASSQGPGTASYEQYF
CDR3 DNA: TGCGCCAGCAGCCAAGGGCCCGGGACAGCTTCCTACGAGCAGTACTTC

clone size: .
J gene: TRBJ2-2
D gene: .
V gene: TRBV7-3
CDR3 protein: CASSSDRNTGELFF
CDR3 DNA: TGTGCCAGCAGCTCGGACAGAAACACCGGGGAGCTGTTTTTT

clone size: .
J gene: TRBJ1-4
D gene: .
V gene: TRBV2
CDR3 protein: CASRGSEEKLFF
CDR3 DNA: TGTGCCAGCAGGGGGAGTGAAGAAAAACTGTTTTTT

clone size: .
J gene: TRBJ2-5
D gene: .
V gene: TRBV18
CDR3 protein: CASSPESQETQYF
CDR3 DNA: TGTGCCAGCTCACCAGAGAGTCAAGAGACCCAGTACTTC

clone size: .
J gene: TRBJ1-2
D gene: TRBD1
V gene: TRBV4-1
CDR3 protein: CASSQEFAGGRATLGYTF
CDR3 DNA: TGCGCCAGCAGCCAAGAGTTTGCAGGGGGCCGGGCGACTTTGGGCTACACCTTC

clone size: .
J gene: TRBJ2-5
D gene: .
V gene: TRBV10-3
CDR3 protein: CATYGEIQETQYF
CDR3 DNA: TGTGCCACCTACGGAGAGATTCAAGAGACCCAGTACTTC

clone size: few
J gene: TRBJ1-1
D gene: .
V gene: TRBV29-1
CDR3 protein: CSVEERRGNTEAFF
CDR3 DNA: TGCAGCGTTGAAGAACGGAGGGGGAACACTGAAGCTTTCTTT

clone size: .
J gene: TRBJ2-7
D gene: .
V gene: TRBV7-2
CDR3 protein: CASSTNPSSGSTLYEQYF
CDR3 DNA: TGTGCCAGCAGCACAAATCCATCTTCGGGATCAACGCTCTACGAGCAGTACTTC

clone size: .
J gene: TRBJ2-1
D gene: TRBD1
V gene: TRBV29-1
CDR3 protein: CSVPHNSYRGNEQFF
CDR3 DNA: TGCAGCGTTCCCCATAACTCATACAGGGGCAATGAGCAGTTCTTC

clone size: .
J gene: TRBJ2-3
D gene: TRBD1
V gene: TRBV19
CDR3 protein: CASSIGLTGSASDTQYF
CDR3 DNA: TGTGCCAGTAGTATAGGCCTGACAGGGTCCGCCTCAGATACGCAGTATTTT

clone size: .
J gene: TRBJ2-7
D gene: TRBD1
V gene: TRBV2
CDR3 protein: CASSGANRGRYEQYF
CDR3 DNA: TGTGCCAGCAGTGGGGCGAACAGGGGGCGTTACGAGCAGTACTTC